One and the same sample provided the 27 T cell receptor beta chains below, sequenced in a study of T cell repertoires in cytomegalovirus infection. These receptors' targets are unknown. MiXCR, applied by TCRdb to the reads, yields one record per CDR3 protein. Of about 340,000 distinct CDR3 sequences in the sample, almost 30% are singletons; the top ten hold over 15%. This specimen was cultured PBMCs, taken from culture after CMV antigen stimulation. The receptors stem from a human donor in good health (CMV status not recorded). Some clones in this sample may be carry-over from other donors' samples.

This rearrangement joins TRBV24-1 to TRBJ2-1; 7 bases match TRBD2. This CDR3 comprises 13 residues. V lost 4 bases and J lost 12; bases outside the gene matches: 8. Looked up from germline, CDR1 is KGHDR and CDR2 is SFDVKD. CDR3 nucleotide sequence: TGTGCCACCAGTGACCGGGACTACCCTGGGCAGTTCTTC. Its protein is CATSDRDYPGQFF.

This chain uses TRBV12-3 or TRBV12-4 with TRBJ2-2, with 9 bases identical to TRBD2. This CDR3 is 16 amino acids long. Trimming took 3 bases from V and 4 from J; bases not matched to a gene: 6. The chain's CDR3 is CASSFGGGATTGELFF. The CDR3 nucleotides are TGTGCCAGCAGTTTCGGCGGGGGGGCGACCACCGGGGAGCTGTTTTTT.

The CDR3 is CASSPLGTWGTEAFF. The CDR3 region has the DNA TGTGCCAGCAGCCCCCTAGGCACGTGGGGCACTGAAGCTTTCTTT. The chain uses TRBV7-9 and TRBJ1-1; D gene uncertain. CDR3 length: 15 residues. Germline CDR1 SEHNR, CDR2 FQNEAQ (reference sequence). V was shortened by 5 bases and J by 4 bases, with 17 bases between the two germline ends.

The gene calls are TRBV28 and TRBJ2-1; 8 nucleotides match TRBD1. Germline trimming cut 6 bases from V and 7 bases from J; bases unmatched to any gene: 8. Germline loops: CDR1 MDHEN, CDR2 SYDVKM. This CDR3 has 14 amino acids. CDR3 amino acids: CASSRWTGRNEQFF. The CDR3 DNA sequence: TGTGCCAGCAGCCGCTGGACAGGGAGAAATGAGCAGTTCTTC.

This clonotype was observed many times. The gene calls are TRBV19 and TRBJ2-5; weak D call: TRBD2 (6 bases). V lost 3 bases, J lost 5 bases, and 10 bases lay in between. From germline, CDR1 is LNHDA and CDR2 SQIVND (reference sequence). The CDR3 length is 13 residues. The CDR3 spells CASSMGRWETQYF. DNA of the CDR3: TGTGCCAGTAGTATGGGGAGGTGGGAGACCCAGTACTTC.

The chain combines TRBV29-1 with TRBJ1-4; possibly TRBD1 for D (5 bases). This CDR3 has 14 amino acids. The V gene's germline CDR1 is SQVTM and CDR2 ANQGSEA. V was shortened by 7 bases and J by 0 bases, with 12 bases between the two germline ends. The CDR3 here is CSAAGTATNEKLFF. The CDR3 DNA is TGCAGCGCCGCAGGGACGGCAACTAATGAAAAACTGTTTTTT.

This sequence joins TRBV14 and TRBJ2-4; no clear D gene. V shed 4 bases and J shed 6 bases, with 19 bases lying between them. Germline V gene lookup returns CDR1 SGHDN and CDR2 FVKESK. The CDR3 is 16 residues long. CDR3 DNA sequence: TGTGCCAGCAGCCGTTCCCTCACGGGTAGCCGAAACATTCAGTACTTC. Residues: CASSRSLTGSRNIQYF.

J is TRBJ2-3 and V is TRBV12-3 or TRBV12-4; D possibly corresponds to TRBD2 (5 bases). Trimming cost V 6 bases and J 0 bases, with 16 bases left between them. This CDR3 is 16 amino acids long. In nucleotides, the CDR3 is TGTGCCAGCAGCTCCGGGGTGCGGTTTAGCACAGATACGCAGTATTTT. Protein sequence: CASSSGVRFSTDTQYF.

This clonotype was observed a few times. The chain is built from TRBV12-3 or TRBV12-4 and TRBJ2-1; possible D gene TRBD2, 5 bases. With 3 bases removed from V and 12 bases from J, the gap between germline ends came to 18 bases. The CDR3 covers 14 residues. CDR3 sequence: CASSFQTTMSRQFF. The CDR3 bases are TGTGCCAGCAGTTTCCAGACTACAATGAGTAGGCAGTTCTTC.

V usage is TRBV6-1 and J usage is TRBJ1-2; possibly TRBD1 for D (6 bases). Deletions cut 6 bases from V and 4 bases from J, with 12 bases between. CDR3 length: 13 residues. Per the germline V gene, CDR1 is MNHNS and CDR2 is SASEGT. This CDR3 reads CASSRDTLYGYTF. DNA for the CDR3: TGTGCCAGCAGCCGGGACACCCTCTATGGCTACACCTTC.

V and J are TRBV3-1 and TRBJ1-4; D gene uncertain. There are 13 residues in the CDR3. Germline CDR1 is LGHDT and CDR2 is YNNKEL (reference sequence). V was shortened by 1 base and J by 8 bases, with 8 bases between the two germline ends. CDR3 protein: CASSQGGREKLFF. CDR3 DNA sequence: TGTGCCAGCAGCCAAGGCGGAAGAGAAAAACTGTTTTTT.

The rearrangement joins TRBV7-2 to TRBJ2-7; D possibly matches TRBD1 or TRBD2 (5 bases each). Germline-derived CDR1 and CDR2 are SGHTA and FQGNSA. V shed 6 bases and J shed 0 bases, with 18 bases lying between them. This CDR3 has 16 residues. The CDR3 DNA reads as TGTGCCAGCAGTCAACCGGCGATCGGGACCTCCTACGAGCAGTACTTC. It encodes CASSQPAIGTSYEQYF.

This clonotype came up a few times. The J gene is TRBJ1-2, the V gene TRBV6-5; D gene ambiguous. CDR3 length equals 16 residues. V lost 2 bases and J 1 base, leaving 14 bases between the germline ends. Looked up from germline, CDR1 is MNHEY and CDR2 is SVGAGI. The CDR3 protein is CASSYRSQPLNYGYTF. CDR3 nucleotide sequence: TGTGCCAGCAGTTACAGGAGCCAGCCACTTAACTATGGCTACACCTTC.

The chain recombines TRBV27 with TRBJ1-2; TRBD1 matches 10 bases. The CDR3 contains 15 residues. Germline trimming cut 0 bases from V and 8 bases from J; bases unmatched to any gene: 6. Germline lookup yields CDR1 MNHEY and CDR2 SMNVEV (reference sequence). The CDR3 loop reads CASSLSGQGLEGYTF. CDR3 DNA sequence: TGTGCCAGCAGTTTATCGGGACAGGGGCTAGAAGGCTACACCTTC.

V and J are TRBV6-5 and TRBJ2-5; D call uncertain. V gave up 5 bases and J gave up 4 bases, with 8 bases separating them. Germline loops: CDR1 MNHEY, CDR2 SVGAGI. The CDR3 runs to 12 residues. In DNA, the CDR3 is TGTGCCAGCAGTCCCGACGGAGAGACCCAGTACTTC. Translated, it gives CASSPDGETQYF.

The chain combines TRBV7-9 with TRBJ2-5, with 9 bases aligning to TRBD1. Germline V gives CDR1 SEHNR, CDR2 FQNEAQ (reference sequence). After removal of 3 bases from V and 5 bases from J, the junction contained 13 bases not matched to a gene. CDR3 length: 17 residues. The DNA for the CDR3 is TGTGCCAGCAGCTTTAGACCCGGACAGGGGTCGCGTGAGACCCAGTACTTC. This encodes CASSFRPGQGSRETQYF. Looking up the rest from reference TRBV7-9 and TRBJ2-5 gives the full variable domain: DTGVSQNPRHKITKRGQNVTFRCDPISEHNRLYWYRQTLGQGPEFLTYFQNEAQLEKSRLLSDRFSAERPKGSFSTLEIQRTEQGDSAMYLCASSFRPGQGSRETQYFGPGTRLLVL.

This clonotype has just a few counts. The chain carries TRBV4-2 and TRBJ2-3, with D possibly matching TRBD2 (7 bases). Germline V gene data show CDR1 as LGHNA and CDR2 as YNFKEQ. The CDR3 has 15 residues. Trimming took 3 bases from V and 5 from J, leaving 15 bases between them. This CDR3 is CASSHRAGQGDTQYF. As DNA, the CDR3 is TGTGCCAGCAGCCACCGAGCGGGACAAGGAGATACGCAGTATTTT.

In this sample, this clonotype turned up a few times. This chain uses TRBV6-2 or TRBV6-3 with TRBJ2-1; maybe TRBD2 (5 bases). The V and J ends lost 2 bases and 0 bases respectively, with 20 bases between them. The CDR3 loop spans 19 amino acids. CDR1 MNHEY and CDR2 SVGEGT come from the germline V gene. CDR3 residues: CASSYVFSAGGSSYNEQFF. For the CDR3, the DNA is TGTGCCAGCAGTTACGTCTTTTCGGCGGGTGGGAGCTCCTACAATGAGCAGTTCTTC.

This clonotype was seen a handful of times. The chain joins TRBV5-1 to TRBJ2-2, with D perhaps matching TRBD2 (5 bases). This CDR3 region has 13 residues. V lost 5 bases and J lost 13, with 18 bases in between. Germline V CDR1 and CDR2: SGHRS, YFSETQ. CDR3 sequence reads: CASSTAESGGLFF. The CDR3, as DNA: TGCGCCAGCAGTACGGCTGAGTCCGGAGGGCTGTTTTTT.

This clonotype appeared a few times. This rearrangement joins TRBV7-9 to TRBJ1-5, with a weak D call TRBD1 (6 bases). CDR3 length equals 16 residues. V gave up 2 bases and J gave up 2 bases, with 13 bases separating them. Germline assignment: CDR1 SEHNR and CDR2 FQNEAQ (reference sequence). CDR3 amino acids: CASSLWGAQGNQPQHF. In nucleotides, the CDR3 is TGTGCCAGCAGCTTATGGGGGGCGCAGGGCAATCAGCCCCAGCATTTT.

This clonotype has more than one count but fewer than ten. The chain is built from TRBV11-2 and TRBJ2-3; 9 bases line up with TRBD2. The junction had 8 bases not matched to a gene; V was cut back by 1 base and J by 3 bases. Germline values: CDR1 SGHAT, CDR2 FQNNGV. The CDR3 length is 17 residues. CDR3 protein: CASSLVGRLAGTDTQYF. DNA of the CDR3: TGTGCCAGCAGCTTAGTTGGTCGGCTAGCGGGAACAGATACGCAGTATTTT.

This clonotype was observed a single time. The J gene is TRBJ2-3, the V gene TRBV20-1; TRBD2 might be the D (5 bases). This CDR3 spans 14 amino acids. The ends were cut back, 2 bases at V and 3 bases at J, with 12 bases in the middle. Germline assignment: CDR1 DFQATT and CDR2 SNEGSKA (reference sequence). CDR3 region: CSARFPSGTDTQYF. The DNA for the CDR3 is TGCAGTGCTAGATTCCCCTCGGGGACAGATACGCAGTATTTT.

A few counts support this clonotype. The chain joins TRBV27 to TRBJ2-5; D is unclear. V was clipped by 1 base and J by 1 base, with 4 bases between them. The germline CDR1 and CDR2 sequences are MNHEY and SMNVEV (reference sequence). This CDR3 is built from 13 residues. The CDR3 nucleotides are TGTGCCAGCAGTTTATGGGGCCAAGAGACCCAGTACTTC. Its translation: CASSLWGQETQYF.

This clonotype was recorded many times. The genes are TRBV10-3 and TRBJ1-6; 7 nucleotides agree with TRBD1. CDR3 size: 14 residues. Germline CDR1 reads ENHRY; CDR2 reads SYGVKD. Unmatched junction bases numbered 5, after V lost 6 bases and J lost 6 bases. In nucleotides, the CDR3 is TGTGCCATCAGCGACAGGGAGGGTAATTCACCCCTCCACTTT. It translates to CAISDREGNSPLHF.

This sequence joins TRBV18 and TRBJ1-2, with unresolved D. Germline values: CDR1 KGHSH, CDR2 LQKENI. V lost 2 bases, J lost 2 bases, and 9 bases lay in between. This CDR3 region has 14 residues. CDR3 in DNA: TGTGCCAGCTCACCAGAAATGGGGAACTATGGCTACACCTTC. This translates into CASSPEMGNYGYTF.

In its sample, this clonotype was seen many times. J is TRBJ2-7 and V is TRBV7-3, with 9 bases fitting TRBD1. V lost 5 bases and J lost 4; bases outside the gene matches: 6. Germline V gene lookup returns CDR1 SGHTA and CDR2 FQGTGA. This CDR3 is 14 amino acids long. The CDR3 DNA sequence: TGTGCCAGCAGCGCGGACAGGGGTGGTTACGAGCAGTACTTC. It yields the protein CASSADRGGYEQYF.

On this clonotype itself: Its ends do not fully match the called genes, so a read error is possible. V is TRBV20-1 and J is TRBJ2-7; 9 positions match TRBD1. Germline V CDR1 and CDR2: DFQATT, SNEGSKA (reference sequence). This CDR3 has 12 amino acids. In nucleotides, the CDR3 is TGCAGTGCTAGACCCCTTACCGGGACAGGGATCTTC. The encoded protein is CSARPLTGTGIF.